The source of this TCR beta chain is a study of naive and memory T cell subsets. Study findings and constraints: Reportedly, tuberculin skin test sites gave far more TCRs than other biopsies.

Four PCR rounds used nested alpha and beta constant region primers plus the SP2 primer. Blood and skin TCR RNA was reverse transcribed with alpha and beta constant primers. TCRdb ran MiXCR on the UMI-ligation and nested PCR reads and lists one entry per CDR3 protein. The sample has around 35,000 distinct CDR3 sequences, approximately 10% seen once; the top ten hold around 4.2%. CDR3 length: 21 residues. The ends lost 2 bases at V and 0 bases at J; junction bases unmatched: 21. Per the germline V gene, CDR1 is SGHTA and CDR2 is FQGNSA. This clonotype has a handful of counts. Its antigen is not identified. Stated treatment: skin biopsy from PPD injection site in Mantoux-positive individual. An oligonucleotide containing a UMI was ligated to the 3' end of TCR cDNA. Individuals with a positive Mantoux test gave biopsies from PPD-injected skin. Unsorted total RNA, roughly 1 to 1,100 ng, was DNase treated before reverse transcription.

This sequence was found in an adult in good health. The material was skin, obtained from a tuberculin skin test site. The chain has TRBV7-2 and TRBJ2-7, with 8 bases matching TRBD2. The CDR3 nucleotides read TGTGCCAGCAGCTTAAACAGGGTCGCAGCGGGGGCCCGGGCCAGCTCCTACGAGCAGTACTTC. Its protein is CASSLNRVAAGARASSYEQYF.